This T cell receptor beta chain appears in the sequencing data of a study of human T cells and chemical hapten exposure. For the study at large: How much TCR each sample yielded varied, mostly because pooled library volumes differed slightly.

This CDR3 comprises 15 residues. V lost 3 bases to trimming and J lost 2 bases, with 11 bases between them. CDR1 SGDLS and CDR2 YYNGEE come from the germline V gene. Stated time point: patch test 2, 6 weeks after DPC sensitization. Specified treatment: therapeutic diphenylcyclopropenone sensitization with weekly scalp DPC. Unique molecular identifiers were attached to individual cDNA molecules within the library. TCRdb re-analysed the RACE reads in MiXCR, keeping a single row per CDR3 protein. Of tens of thousands of distinct CDR3 sequences listed, 9.5% to 13% were seen once; the top ten hold 2% to 2.5%. This clonotype was recorded at least ten times.

This sample comprised whole blood, obtained in connection with sensitization to the hapten diphenylcyclopropenone (DPC). This chain links TRBV9 with TRBJ2-2; TRBD2 might be the D (6 bases). The TCR sequence derives from a woman aged 25 to 39 with alopecia areata. Some clones in this sample may be carry-over from other donors' samples. The CDR3: CASSAEGLNTGELFF. The CDR3 DNA is TGTGCCAGCAGCGCGGAGGGGCTAAACACCGGGGAGCTGTTTTTT. Looking up the rest from reference TRBV9 and TRBJ2-2 gives the full variable domain: DSGVTQTPKHLITATGQRVTLRCSPRSGDLSVYWYQQSLDQGLQFLIQYYNGEERAKGNILERFSAQQFPDLHSELNLSSLELGDSALYFCASSAEGLNTGELFFGEGSRLTVL.